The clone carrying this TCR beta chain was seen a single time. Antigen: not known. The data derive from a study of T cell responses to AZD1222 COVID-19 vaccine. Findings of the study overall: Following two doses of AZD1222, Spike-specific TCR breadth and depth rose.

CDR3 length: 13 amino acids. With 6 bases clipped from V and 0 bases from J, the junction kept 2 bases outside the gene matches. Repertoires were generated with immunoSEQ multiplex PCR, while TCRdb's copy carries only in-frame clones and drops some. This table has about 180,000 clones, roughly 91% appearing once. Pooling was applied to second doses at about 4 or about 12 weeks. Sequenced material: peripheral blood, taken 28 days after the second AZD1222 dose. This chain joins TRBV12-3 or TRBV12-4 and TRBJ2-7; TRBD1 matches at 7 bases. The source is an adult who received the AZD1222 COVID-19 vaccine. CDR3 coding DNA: TGTGCCAGCAGCAGGGGGAGCTCCTACGAGCAGTACTTC. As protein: CASSRGSSYEQYF.